Each of the 32 T cell receptor beta chains below was sequenced from the same sample in a study of blood T cell repertoires in COVID-19. TCRdb keeps only in-frame clones here, not all; method: immunoSEQ multiplex PCR. The table includes about 160,000 clones, roughly 87% detected once. The sequenced sample was peripheral blood. The receptors originated from an older woman who had recovered from COVID-19.

This chain connects TRBV7-9 to TRBJ1-2, with a possible D match to TRBD1 (6 bases). CDR1 SEHNR and CDR2 FQNEAQ come from the germline V gene (reference sequence). CDR3 length: 13 residues. V was trimmed by 5 bases and J by 5 bases, leaving 12 bases between them. Here the CDR3 DNA reads TGTGCCAGCAGCCCGGGGGGGGCGTATGGCTACACCTTC. Translation: CASSPGGAYGYTF.

The chain combines TRBV28 with TRBJ1-6, with 8 bases matching TRBD1. Looked up from germline, CDR1 is MDHEN and CDR2 is SYDVKM. The length of the CDR3 is 16 residues. Trimming took 5 bases from V and 7 from J; bases not matched to a gene: 10. This chain's CDR3 is CASSTDQGARNSPLHF. In nucleotides, the CDR3 is TGTGCCAGCAGTACGGACCAGGGGGCGAGGAATTCACCCCTCCACTTT.

This clone was counted only a few times. J is TRBJ1-1 and V is TRBV2, with 12 bases fitting TRBD1. Germline loops: CDR1 SNHLY, CDR2 FYNNEI. J lost 5 bases, V lost 4 bases, and 14 bases had no gene match. There are 18 residues in the CDR3. DNA for the CDR3: TGTGCCAGCAGTGCTGGCGGGACAGGGGGCGTCGGGTGGACTGAAGCTTTCTTT. This codes for CASSAGGTGGVGWTEAFF.

The V gene is TRBV7-9, the J gene TRBJ1-4; 7 bases are shared with TRBD1. This CDR3 is 14 amino acids long. V lost 4 bases, J lost 5 bases, and 4 bases stayed unmatched. CDR1 is SEHNR and CDR2 is FQNEAQ in the germline V gene (reference sequence). Here the CDR3 reads CASSWGQRNEKLFF. DNA for the CDR3: TGTGCCAGCAGCTGGGGACAGAGGAATGAAAAACTGTTTTTT.

The chain links TRBV21-1 to TRBJ1-1; the table's D gene call, TRBD1, was not cross checked with the DNA. TRBV21-1 is given as a pseudogene. This CDR3 is built from 17 residues. In nucleotides, the CDR3 is TGTGCCAGCAGCTTCCCCCGGACAGGGGGCAACTCTCCTGAAGCTTTCTTT. Amino acids: CASSFPRTGGNSPEAFF.

The chain joins TRBV28 to TRBJ2-1; TRBD2 might be the D (6 bases). The CDR3 extends over 12 amino acids. Germline CDR1 and CDR2: MDHEN and SYDVKM. V was trimmed by 8 bases and J by 2 bases, leaving 7 bases between them. This CDR3 reads CASGGTYNEQFF. The CDR3 DNA sequence: TGTGCCAGCGGCGGGACCTACAATGAGCAGTTCTTC.

The genes are TRBV7-3 and TRBJ2-6, with 13 bases identical to TRBD2. V was pared by 4 bases and J by 1 base, with 1 base of the junction left unmatched. The germline V gene has CDR1 SGHTA and CDR2 FQGTGA. The CDR3 runs 17 residues. The CDR3 nucleotides read TGTGCCAGCAGCTCGGGACTAGCGGGGTCTGGGGCCAACGTCCTGACTTTC. Protein sequence: CASSSGLAGSGANVLTF.

V usage is TRBV28 and J usage is TRBJ1-6, with 7 nucleotides matching TRBD1. The CDR3 covers 17 residues. CDR1 and CDR2 from the germline V gene are MDHEN and SYDVKM. V lost 5 bases, J lost 3 bases, and 10 bases stayed unmatched. The CDR3 DNA is TGTGCCAGCAGTCCCATAGGGGGCCCTCTCTATAATTCACCCCTCCACTTT. It translates to CASSPIGGPLYNSPLHF. Using reference TRBV28 and TRBJ1-6 for the parts outside the CDR3, the full variable domain is DVKVTQSSRYLVKRTGEKVFLECVQDMDHENMFWYRQDPGLGLRLIYFSYDVKMKEKGDIPEGYSVSREKKERFSLILESASTNQTSMYLCASSPIGGPLYNSPLHFGNGTRLTVT.

The rearrangement links TRBV5-1 to TRBJ2-1, with a possible D match to TRBD2 (5 bases). Germline V gives CDR1 SGHRS, CDR2 YFSETQ. Deletions cut 1 base from V and 7 bases from J, with 9 bases between. The CDR3 is 13 amino acids. The CDR3 loop is CASSLFTGNEQFF. In nucleotides, the CDR3 is TGCGCCAGCAGCTTGTTCACGGGGAATGAGCAGTTCTTC. The whole variable domain, remainder taken from reference TRBV5-1 and TRBJ2-1, is KAGVTQTPRYLIKTRGQQVTLSCSPISGHRSVSWYQQTPGQGLQFLFEYFSETQRNKGNFPGRFSGRQFSNSRSEMNVSTLELGDSALYLCASSLFTGNEQFFGPGTRLTVL.

V usage is TRBV6-2 or TRBV6-3 and J usage is TRBJ2-5, with 11 bases lining up with TRBD2. The CDR3 runs 18 residues. Germline CDR1 reads MNHEY; CDR2 reads SVGEGT. V shed 2 bases, J shed 0 bases, and the junction held 8 bases outside the gene matches. The CDR3 region is CASSYASLAGGHQETQYF. In nucleotides, the CDR3 is TGTGCCAGCAGTTACGCATCCCTAGCGGGGGGCCACCAAGAGACCCAGTACTTC.

This clone appeared a single time. The rearrangement uses TRBV7-6 and TRBJ2-3, with 8 positions matching TRBD2. The germline V gene has CDR1 SGHVS and CDR2 FNYEAQ. J gave up 5 bases and V 0 bases, and 10 bases lay outside the gene matches. CDR3 length: 17 amino acids. The CDR3 region has the DNA TGTGCCAGCAGCTTAGCGGCGCGGGGGGCTTCGGTAGATACGCAGTATTTT. Translating it yields CASSLAARGASVDTQYF.

This chain links TRBV6-2 or TRBV6-3 with TRBJ1-6, with a weak D call TRBD1 (6 bases). This CDR3 has 17 residues. CDR1 is MNHEY, CDR2 SVGEGT, per germline. V was pared by 5 bases and J by 8 bases, with 22 bases between. The chain's CDR3 is CASSLLTGQLGDSPLHF. In nucleotides, the CDR3 is TGTGCCAGCAGTCTTCTTACCGGACAGTTGGGGGATTCACCCCTCCACTTT.

The gene calls are TRBV5-1 and TRBJ1-2; D perhaps matches TRBD1 (6 bases). This CDR3 is built from 16 residues. The V gene's germline CDR1 is SGHRS and CDR2 YFSETQ. V was cut by 4 bases and J by 6 bases, with 22 bases left in between. In DNA form, the CDR3 reads TGCGCCAGCAGCCCGGGGGGCGGGGGGCGCGAACATGGCTACACCTTC. Protein: CASSPGGGGREHGYTF.

Remarks on this clone: The identical CDR3 is also encoded by other nucleotide sequences in the sample. The chain carries TRBV2 and TRBJ1-2; 9 bases fit TRBD1. This CDR3 has 14 amino acids. V shed 4 bases and J 2 bases; nucleotides not matched to a gene: 2. Germline V CDR1 and CDR2: SNHLY, FYNNEI. The DNA of the CDR3 is TGTGCCAGCAGTGGGACAGGGGCGAACTATGGCTACACCTTC. Protein sequence: CASSGTGANYGYTF.

The chain is built from TRBV28 and TRBJ2-1; 10 positions match TRBD2. Germline CDR1 is MDHEN and CDR2 is SYDVKM. The V and J ends lost 5 bases and 9 bases, in that order; junction bases with no gene match: 7. This CDR3 contains 14 residues. The CDR3 sequence is CASSTSGASGEQFF. The DNA for the CDR3 is TGTGCCAGCAGTACTAGCGGGGCTTCGGGTGAGCAGTTCTTC.

The chain combines TRBV10-3 with TRBJ1-3; D is unclear. Germline V gives CDR1 ENHRY, CDR2 SYGVKD. With 0 bases removed from V and 0 bases from J, the gap between germline ends came to 12 bases. The CDR3 is 17 residues long. CDR3 nucleotide sequence: TGTGCCATCAGTGAGTCAGCCGGGATCTTCTCTGGAAACACCATATATTTT. Protein sequence: CAISESAGIFSGNTIYF.

CDR3 amino acids: CASSLGQGDSGNTIYF. CDR3 bases: TGTGCCAGCAGCCTGGGACAGGGCGACTCTGGAAACACCATATATTTT. The J gene is TRBJ1-3, the V gene TRBV4-2; 9 bases align to TRBD1. The CDR3 has 16 residues. The germline gives CDR1 LGHNA, CDR2 YNFKEQ. The trim removed 4 bases at V and 0 bases at J, leaving 4 bases unmatched.

The rearrangement uses TRBV5-1 and TRBJ1-1; no clear D gene. Trimming took off 2 bases at V and 0 bases at J, with 8 bases between the two ends. CDR1 is SGHRS and CDR2 is YFSETQ in the germline V gene. This CDR3 region has 14 residues. The CDR3 here is CASSLPSVNTEAFF. The DNA for the CDR3 is TGCGCCAGCAGCTTACCCAGCGTGAACACTGAAGCTTTCTTT.

The V gene is TRBV7-3, the J gene TRBJ2-2; 11 bases align to TRBD2. CDR3 size: 18 residues. V trimming: 1 base; J trimming: 3 bases; junction bases outside the gene matches: 7. Germline V gives CDR1 SGHTA, CDR2 FQGTGA. In DNA, the CDR3 is TGTGCCAGCAGCTTAATGGCTAGCGGGGGGCCATACACCGGGGAGCTGTTTTTT. It translates to CASSLMASGGPYTGELFF.

The rearrangement links TRBV7-9 to TRBJ2-7; D unclear. Trimming stripped 2 bases from V and 4 bases from J, with 15 bases between. Germline-derived CDR1 and CDR2 are SEHNR and FQNEAQ (reference sequence). This CDR3 comprises 15 residues. Here the CDR3 reads CASSLSQAGGYEQYF. CDR3 in DNA: TGTGCCAGCAGCTTATCCCAGGCTGGTGGATACGAGCAGTACTTC.

V is TRBV18 and J is TRBJ1-1; 7 nucleotides match TRBD1. The CDR3 sequence is 16 residues long. The ends lost 0 bases at V and 3 bases at J; junction bases unmatched: 7. CDR1 and CDR2 (germline): KGHSH, LQKENI. In DNA, the CDR3 is TGTGCCAGCTCACCACCGTCAGGGGGGTCGGACACTGAAGCTTTCTTT. Its protein product is CASSPPSGGSDTEAFF.

A remark on this clone: The sample has other DNA sequences that encode this CDR3 too. The rearrangement links TRBV28 to TRBJ1-5; TRBD1 agrees at 8 bases. Losses at the gene ends were 4 bases for V and 2 bases for J; bases not matched to a gene: 1. The CDR3 spans 14 residues. The germline V gene has CDR1 MDHEN and CDR2 SYDVKM. CDR3 amino acids: CASSSGQGNQPQHF. In DNA, the CDR3 is TGTGCCAGCAGTTCGGGACAGGGCAATCAGCCCCAGCATTTT. The whole variable domain, remainder taken from reference TRBV28 and TRBJ1-5, is DVKVTQSSRYLVKRTGEKVFLECVQDMDHENMFWYRQDPGLGLRLIYFSYDVKMKEKGDIPEGYSVSREKKERFSLILESASTNQTSMYLCASSSGQGNQPQHFGDGTRLSIL.

The chain carries TRBV15 and TRBJ2-5; 8 nucleotides align to TRBD2. The CDR3 is made up of 16 amino acids. Germline loops: CDR1 LNHNV, CDR2 YYDKDF (reference sequence). V dropped 5 bases and J dropped 5; count of bases not matched to a gene: 13. The CDR3 nucleotides read TGTGCCACCAGCCCTCCGATAGGCGGGGGGATGGAGACCCAGTACTTC. As protein: CATSPPIGGGMETQYF. Full variable domain (missing parts from reference TRBV15 and TRBJ2-5): DAMVIQNPRYQVTQFGKPVTLSCSQTLNHNVMYWYQQKSSQAPKLLFHYYDKDFNNEADTPDNFQSRRPNTSFCFLDIRSPGLGDTAMYLCATSPPIGGGMETQYFGPGTRLLVL.

The J gene is TRBJ2-3, the V gene TRBV5-1, with D perhaps TRBD1 (6 bases). Germline CDR1 SGHRS, CDR2 YFSETQ. This CDR3 contains 13 residues. Trimming took 0 bases from V and 6 from J, leaving 8 bases between them. CDR3 bases: TGCGCCAGCAGCTTGGGGGGGCAGGATACGCAGTATTTT. It specifies CASSLGGQDTQYF.

The chain employs TRBV5-1 and TRBJ2-2, with 7 bases that match TRBD2. Germline CDR1 is SGHRS and CDR2 is YFSETQ. This CDR3 region has 15 residues. The V and J ends lost 3 bases and 5 bases, in that order; junction bases with no gene match: 7. CDR3 nucleotide sequence: TGCGCCAGCAGCTCTAGCGGAGAAACTACCGGGGAGCTGTTTTTT. Residues: CASSSSGETTGELFF. Looking up the rest from reference TRBV5-1 and TRBJ2-2 gives the full variable domain: KAGVTQTPRYLIKTRGQQVTLSCSPISGHRSVSWYQQTPGQGLQFLFEYFSETQRNKGNFPGRFSGRQFSNSRSEMNVSTLELGDSALYLCASSSSGETTGELFFGEGSRLTVL.

For the CDR3, the DNA is TGTGCCACCAGCAGAGATAAAGAGACCCAGTACTTC. Translation gives CATSRDKETQYF. This chain connects TRBV15 to TRBJ2-5; the D is unclear. V was cut by 0 bases and J by 3 bases, with 2 bases left in between. The CDR3 is made up of 12 amino acids. Germline V gene data show CDR1 as LNHNV and CDR2 as YYDKDF (reference sequence).

The chain uses TRBV25-1 and TRBJ1-2; D remains ambiguous. CDR1 and CDR2 (germline): MGHDK, SYGVNS. CDR3 length: 15 amino acids. V lost 0 bases and J 5 bases, leaving 13 bases between the germline ends. The CDR3 nucleotides read TGTGCCAGCAGTGAATACGGGATGGACGAATATGGCTACACCTTC. Encoded protein: CASSEYGMDEYGYTF.

The chain employs TRBV19 and TRBJ1-2, with D uncertain. The length of the CDR3 is 12 residues. V dropped 3 bases and J dropped 6 bases, with 8 bases sitting between them. Looked up from germline, CDR1 is LNHDA and CDR2 is SQIVND (reference sequence). DNA for the CDR3: TGTGCCAGTAGTATGCGGGGAGATGGCTACACCTTC. This gives the protein CASSMRGDGYTF.

The chain uses TRBV5-6 and TRBJ1-2, with D unclear. Germline V gives CDR1 SGHDT, CDR2 YYEEEE. The ends were cut back, 1 base at V and 7 bases at J, with 8 bases in the middle. This CDR3 region has 12 residues. Written as DNA, the CDR3 is TGTGCCAGCAGCTTGAAGTCGCGTGGCTACACCTTC. Protein sequence: CASSLKSRGYTF.

The gene calls are TRBV5-1 and TRBJ2-7; D is uncertain. CDR1 and CDR2 (germline): SGHRS, YFSETQ. Trimming shortened V by 5 bases and J by 2 bases, and 17 bases separated the two germline ends. The CDR3 runs 15 residues. In DNA form, the CDR3 reads TGCGCCAGCAGACTACAAATGACTGCTACCTACGAGCAGTACTTC. Translated, it gives CASRLQMTATYEQYF.

Only a few counts were recorded for this clone. The CDR3 reads CASTPGQSNTEAFF. As DNA, the CDR3 is TGTGCCAGCACCCCAGGGCAATCTAACACTGAAGCTTTCTTT. The gene calls are TRBV2 and TRBJ1-1; maybe TRBD1 (5 bases). Germline CDR1 is SNHLY and CDR2 is FYNNEI. CDR3 size: 14 residues. With 7 bases removed from V and 2 bases from J, the gap between germline ends came to 14 bases.

The J gene is TRBJ2-3, the V gene TRBV5-1, with TRBD2 matching over 10 bases. Trimming cost V 4 bases and J 3 bases; bases outside gene matches: 8. The CDR3 runs 16 residues. The germline V gene has CDR1 SGHRS and CDR2 YFSETQ. CDR3 DNA: TGCGCCAGCAGCCTGGGAGCGGGGGGGAATACAGATACGCAGTATTTT. Amino acids: CASSLGAGGNTDTQYF.